This is a list of T cell receptor beta chains from one sample in a study of blood T cell repertoires in COVID-19. Sequencing was performed with immunoSEQ multiplex PCR; in TCRdb, only in-frame clones are kept and a portion is missing. The sample has 130,000 to 150,000 clones; approximately 89% are singletons. Input material: peripheral blood. These receptors originate from a woman in her forties or fifties with acute or convalescent COVID-19. The CDR3 runs from the conserved cysteine through the conserved F or W. Size tells how often a clone was seen (once, few, many) or the class of an expanded clone, and some rows leave it out.

clone_size j_call v_call cdr3_aa
- TRBJ1-1 TRBV11-3 CASSLGRANTEAFF
- TRBJ2-3 TRBV7-2 CASSLVHEADSTDTQYF
- TRBJ1-4 TRBV2 CASSERQITTNEKLFF
- TRBJ2-1 TRBV27 CASSWTGGRYNEQFF
- TRBJ2-7 TRBV24-1 CATSQTGGHEQYF
- TRBJ2-2 TRBV14 CASSLYAGELFF
- TRBJ2-2 TRBV5-1 CASSLERANTGELFF
- TRBJ2-5 TRBV25-1 CASSVLPSGGAGETQYF
- TRBJ1-5 TRBV27 CANSDRKISNQPQHF
- TRBJ1-5 TRBV19 CASSTRLTNQPQHF
few TRBJ2-7 TRBV7-2 CASSFSDTTYEQYF
- TRBJ1-1 TRBV6-1 CASSEWTREAFF
few TRBJ2-2 TRBV11-3 CASSLDGRNTGELFF
- TRBJ1-6 TRBV19 CASSIVGGSSPLHF
- TRBJ1-1 TRBV12-3/TRBV12-4 CASSFRGAEAFF
- TRBJ2-1 TRBV5-8 CASSSRGQGADEQFF
once TRBJ2-3 TRBV4-1 CASSAHYGTGMEGDTQYF
- TRBJ2-1 TRBV9 CASSAPRGAGGSYNEQFF
- TRBJ2-5 TRBV4-1 CASSQGAGRGGQETQYF
- TRBJ2-3 TRBV10-1 CASSERQGVPDTQYF
once TRBJ2-3 TRBV27 CASSLLAGSDTQYF
- TRBJ2-5 TRBV5-1 CASSLNAPGQGWGTQYF
- TRBJ1-2 TRBV28 CASSFRLGQGRSFNYGYTF
- TRBJ2-5 TRBV7-2 CASSLAQAPQETQYF
- TRBJ2-2 TRBV5-1 CASSLAGTGQTGELFF
- TRBJ2-2 TRBV6-6 CASSYRQGDTGELFF
- TRBJ2-1 TRBV29-1 CSVEEPTSGVYNEQFF
- TRBJ2-7 TRBV5-8 CASKQRTGLFSYEQYF
- TRBJ1-2 TRBV10-3 CAISGDSYGYTF
- TRBJ2-1 TRBV4-2 CASSLRGLAGPSNEQFF
- TRBJ1-5 TRBV18 CASSPGENQPQHF
- TRBJ1-1 TRBV19 CASTRGESLWTEAFF
once TRBJ1-1 TRBV18 CASSTRQGRNTEAFF
once TRBJ1-1 TRBV6-5 CASSSYLNTEAFF
- TRBJ1-4 TRBV30 CAWSSGTGGEKLFF
- TRBJ2-1 TRBV10-1 CASSVAAHNEQFF
- TRBJ2-2 TRBV7-3 CASSQTGNTGELFF
- TRBJ1-6 TRBV14 CASSQGRFNSPLHF
- TRBJ1-4 TRBV28 CASTPDRGRGLFF
- TRBJ2-5 TRBV5-1 CASSLEHLAGVGETQYF
- TRBJ2-5 TRBV11-2 CASSGPLLVSGKETQYF
- TRBJ2-1 TRBV5-4 CASSHGLAGGNEQFF
- TRBJ1-1 TRBV3-1/TRBV3-2 CASNRSPQGTEAFF
- TRBJ2-1 TRBV3-1/TRBV3-2 CASSQGGGRALGNEQFF
- TRBJ2-7 TRBV5-8 CASSYGGAYEQYF
- TRBJ1-5 TRBV4-1 CASSLGQAYSNQPQHF
- TRBJ2-5 TRBV7-3 CASSFQGGQETQYF
- TRBJ2-7 TRBV6-5 CASSYWGGIGYEQYF